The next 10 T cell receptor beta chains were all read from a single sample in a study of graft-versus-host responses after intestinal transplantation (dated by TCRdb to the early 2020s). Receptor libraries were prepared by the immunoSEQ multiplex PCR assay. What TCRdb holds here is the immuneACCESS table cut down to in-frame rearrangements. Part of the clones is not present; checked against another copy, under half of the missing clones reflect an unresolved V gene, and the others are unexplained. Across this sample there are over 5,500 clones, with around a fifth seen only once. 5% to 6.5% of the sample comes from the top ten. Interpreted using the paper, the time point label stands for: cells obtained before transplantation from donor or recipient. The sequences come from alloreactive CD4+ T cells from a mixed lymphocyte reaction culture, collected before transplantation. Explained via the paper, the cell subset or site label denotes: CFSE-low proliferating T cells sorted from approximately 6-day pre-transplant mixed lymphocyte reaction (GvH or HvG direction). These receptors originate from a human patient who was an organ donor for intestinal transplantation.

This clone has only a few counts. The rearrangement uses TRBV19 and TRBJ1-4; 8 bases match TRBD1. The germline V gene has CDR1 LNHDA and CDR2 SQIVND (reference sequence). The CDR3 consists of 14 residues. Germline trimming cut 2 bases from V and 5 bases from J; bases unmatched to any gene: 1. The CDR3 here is CASSIRQGNEKLFF. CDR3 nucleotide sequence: TGTGCCAGTAGTATAAGACAGGGGAATGAAAAACTGTTTTTT.

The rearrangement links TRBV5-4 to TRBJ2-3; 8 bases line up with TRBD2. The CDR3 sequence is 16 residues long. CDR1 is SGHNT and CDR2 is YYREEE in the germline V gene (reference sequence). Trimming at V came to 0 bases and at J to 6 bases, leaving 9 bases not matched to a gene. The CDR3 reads CASSLGGGPVKDTQYF. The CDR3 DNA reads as TGTGCCAGCAGCTTGGGCGGGGGGCCCGTCAAGGATACGCAGTATTTT.

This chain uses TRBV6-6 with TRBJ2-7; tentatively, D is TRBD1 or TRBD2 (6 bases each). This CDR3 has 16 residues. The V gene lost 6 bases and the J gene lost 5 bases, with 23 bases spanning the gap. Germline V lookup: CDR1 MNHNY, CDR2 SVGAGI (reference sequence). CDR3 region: CASSPVYVGGGHEQYF. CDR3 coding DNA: TGTGCCAGCAGCCCCGTCTATGTGGGGGGCGGGCACGAGCAGTACTTC.

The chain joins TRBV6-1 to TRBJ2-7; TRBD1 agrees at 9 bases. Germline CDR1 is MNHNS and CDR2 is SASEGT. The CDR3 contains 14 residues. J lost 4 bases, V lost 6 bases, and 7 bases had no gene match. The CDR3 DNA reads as TGTGCCAGCAGAGTCGGGACAGGGAGGTACGAGCAGTACTTC. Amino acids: CASRVGTGRYEQYF.

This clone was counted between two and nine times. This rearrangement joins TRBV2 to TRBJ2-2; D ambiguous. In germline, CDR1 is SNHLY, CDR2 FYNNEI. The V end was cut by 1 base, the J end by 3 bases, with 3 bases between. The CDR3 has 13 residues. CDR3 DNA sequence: TGTGCCAGCAGTGAAGTGGACACCGGGGAGCTGTTTTTT. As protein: CASSEVDTGELFF.

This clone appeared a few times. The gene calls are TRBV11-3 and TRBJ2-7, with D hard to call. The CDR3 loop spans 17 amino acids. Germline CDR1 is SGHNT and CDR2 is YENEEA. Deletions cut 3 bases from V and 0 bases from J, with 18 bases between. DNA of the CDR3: TGTGCCAGCAGCTTCGCATACACATTGGAAAGCTCCTACGAGCAGTACTTC. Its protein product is CASSFAYTLESSYEQYF.

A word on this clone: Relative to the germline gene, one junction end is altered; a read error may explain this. CDR3 amino acids: CASSLDRGTGELFF. CDR3 nucleotides: TGTGCTAGCAGCTTAGATAGGGGCACCGGGGAGCTGTTTTTT. This chain links TRBV7-7 with TRBJ2-2; possible D gene TRBD1, 5 bases. In germline, CDR1 is SSHAT, CDR2 FNYEAQ (reference sequence). The CDR3 has 14 residues.

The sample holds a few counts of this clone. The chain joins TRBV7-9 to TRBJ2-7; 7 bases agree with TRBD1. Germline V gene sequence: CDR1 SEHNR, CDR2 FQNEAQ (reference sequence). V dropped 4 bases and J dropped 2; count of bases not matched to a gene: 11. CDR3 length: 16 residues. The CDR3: CASSSPEDRMTYEQYF. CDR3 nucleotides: TGTGCCAGCAGCTCTCCCGAGGACAGGATGACCTACGAGCAGTACTTC.

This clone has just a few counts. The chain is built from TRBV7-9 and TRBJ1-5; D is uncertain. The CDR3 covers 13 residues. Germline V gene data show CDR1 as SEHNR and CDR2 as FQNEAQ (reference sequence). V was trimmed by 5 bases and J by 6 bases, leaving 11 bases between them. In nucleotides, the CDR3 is TGTGCCAGCAGCCAAACGGGCGGTCAGCCCCAGCATTTT. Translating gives CASSQTGGQPQHF.

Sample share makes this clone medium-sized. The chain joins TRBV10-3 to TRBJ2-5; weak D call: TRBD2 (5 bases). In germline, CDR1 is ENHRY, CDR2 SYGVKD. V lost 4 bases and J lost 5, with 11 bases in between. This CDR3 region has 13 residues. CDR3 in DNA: TGTGCCATCAGTGGAAAAGCGGTGGAGACCCAGTACTTC. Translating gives CAISGKAVETQYF.